What follows are 5 T cell receptor beta chains derived from one specimen sequenced in a study of blood T cell repertoires in COVID-19. The repertoire was sequenced with immunoSEQ multiplex PCR; TCRdb's copy has only in-frame clones and lacks some. This table holds 350,000 or so clones, over 85% found once. The sample comprised peripheral blood. The receptor source for this set is a woman aged 55-75 years with COVID-19, enrolled during active disease.

The chain carries TRBV9 and TRBJ1-2; 7 bases agree with TRBD1. In germline, CDR1 is SGDLS, CDR2 YYNGEE. This CDR3 comprises 14 residues. The J segment lost 9 bases and the V segment lost 3 bases, leaving 11 bases of the junction unmatched. This CDR3 reads CASSDGDSGVRYTF. CDR3 nucleotide sequence: TGTGCCAGCAGCGATGGGGACAGCGGTGTCCGCTACACCTTC.

The chain has TRBV5-1 and TRBJ1-1; D remains ambiguous. CDR1 is SGHRS and CDR2 is YFSETQ in the germline V gene. The length of the CDR3 is 12 residues. The V gene lost 6 bases and the J gene lost 4 bases, with 10 bases spanning the gap. The CDR3 sequence: CASTTSGTEAFF. The CDR3 DNA is TGCGCCAGCACAACTTCGGGCACTGAAGCTTTCTTT.

The rearrangement joins TRBV5-1 to TRBJ2-3; D possibly corresponds to TRBD1 (5 bases). The germline gives CDR1 SGHRS, CDR2 YFSETQ. Trimming stripped 0 bases from V and 9 bases from J, with 14 bases between. There are 14 residues in the CDR3. In DNA, the CDR3 is TGCGCCAGCAGCTTGGTAGGGGAATCATGGACGCAGTATTTT. Amino acids: CASSLVGESWTQYF. Together with reference TRBV5-1 and TRBJ2-3, the CDR3 gives the full variable domain: KAGVTQTPRYLIKTRGQQVTLSCSPISGHRSVSWYQQTPGQGLQFLFEYFSETQRNKGNFPGRFSGRQFSNSRSEMNVSTLELGDSALYLCASSLVGESWTQYFGPGTRLTVL.

The rearrangement joins TRBV6-5 to TRBJ1-2; 8 nucleotides agree with TRBD1. Germline CDR1 is MNHEY and CDR2 is SVGAGI. J lost 4 bases, V lost 7 bases, and 8 bases had no gene match. The CDR3 runs 14 residues. The CDR3, as DNA: TGTGCCAGCACCCGGACAGGGACCGGCTATGGCTACACCTTC. Its translation: CASTRTGTGYGYTF.

This clone was detected a few times. The chain links TRBV7-9 to TRBJ1-3; TRBD1 agrees at 11 bases. The CDR3 totals 17 residues. Looked up from germline, CDR1 is SEHNR and CDR2 is FQNEAQ (reference sequence). V lost 4 bases to trimming and J lost 0 bases; unmatched junction nucleotides: 5. The CDR3 nucleotides read TGTGCCAGCAGCTCGGGACAGGGGGGCCCCTCTGGAAACACCATATATTTT. This codes for CASSSGQGGPSGNTIYF.